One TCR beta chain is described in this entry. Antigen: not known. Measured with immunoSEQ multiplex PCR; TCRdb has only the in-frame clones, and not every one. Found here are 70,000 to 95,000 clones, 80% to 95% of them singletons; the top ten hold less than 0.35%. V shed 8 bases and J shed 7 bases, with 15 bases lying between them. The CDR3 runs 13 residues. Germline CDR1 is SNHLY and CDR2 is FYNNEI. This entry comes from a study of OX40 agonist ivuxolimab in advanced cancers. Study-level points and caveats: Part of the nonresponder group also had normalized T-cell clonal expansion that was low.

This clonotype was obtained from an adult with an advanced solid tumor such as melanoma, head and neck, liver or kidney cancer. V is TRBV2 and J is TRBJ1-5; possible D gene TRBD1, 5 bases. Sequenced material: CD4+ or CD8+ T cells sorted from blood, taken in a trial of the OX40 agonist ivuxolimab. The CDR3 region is CASCRVGGQPQHF. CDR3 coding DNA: TGTGCCAGCTGCAGGGTTGGGGGACAGCCCCAGCATTTT.